Listed here are 31 T cell receptor beta chains from one sample, sequenced in a study of blood T cells in healthy people across ages. Primers used in a second PCR of roughly 6 to 12 cycles were a sample-barcoded 5' primer and a J-beta primer mix. TCRdb re-analysed the 5' RACE reads in MiXCR, keeping a single row per CDR3 protein. The sample records about 930,000 distinct CDR3 sequences, about 28% being singletons. Another study also made use of these data, one on T cells of mothers and their children.

The sequenced material came from blood. The receptors stem from a woman in her 40s in good health.

In this sample, this clonotype turned up many times. The chain links TRBV5-1 to TRBJ2-1, with TRBD1 matching 9 bases. Germline V gene data show CDR1 as SGHRS and CDR2 as YFSETQ. Germline trimming cut 3 bases from V and 8 bases from J; bases unmatched to any gene: 9. The CDR3 contains 15 residues. In nucleotides, the CDR3 is TGCGCCAGCAGCTGGGGGACAGGGCTCCTCGATGAGCAGTTCTTC. This sequence encodes CASSWGTGLLDEQFF.

This clonotype was observed a few times. This rearrangement joins TRBV27 to TRBJ1-2, with a possible D match to TRBD1 (6 bases). V lost 7 bases and J 3 bases, leaving 9 bases between the germline ends. Per germline, CDR1 MNHEY and CDR2 SMNVEV (reference sequence). The CDR3 is made up of 12 amino acids. Here the CDR3 DNA reads TGTGCCAGCAAGGGGGAAGACTATGGCTACACCTTC. Amino acid sequence: CASKGEDYGYTF.

The table lists this clonotype with many counts. The chain is built from TRBV29-1 and TRBJ2-5, with D perhaps TRBD1 or TRBD2 (6 bases each). The CDR3 runs to 18 residues. The ends were cut back, 0 bases at V and 5 bases at J, with 25 bases in the middle. The germline CDR1 and CDR2 sequences are SQVTM and ANQGSEA. This CDR3 reads CSVEEGEMDYARGETQYF. CDR3 sequence (DNA): TGCAGCGTTGAAGAGGGAGAGATGGACTATGCGAGGGGGGAGACCCAGTACTTC.

The V and J genes are TRBV5-1 and TRBJ2-1; TRBD2 aligns across 9 bases. The better agreement between TRBJ2-7 and the DNA end casts doubt on the J call. CDR1 and CDR2 (germline): SGHRS, YFSETQ. This CDR3 is built from 20 residues. The CDR3 loop reads CASSLGRVTSGSSSYNEQYF. CDR3 nucleotide sequence: TGCGCCAGCAGCTTGGGGAGGGTGACTAGCGGCTCGAGCTCCTACAATGAGCAGTACTTC.

Points on this clonotype: Mismatch with germline at one junction end may stem from a read error. The chain has TRBV30 and TRBJ2-7, with D unclear. There are 15 residues in the CDR3. Germline loops: CDR1 GTSNPN, CDR2 SVGIG (reference sequence). The CDR3 reads CAWRRPGPGSLEQDF. CDR3 nucleotide sequence: TGTGCCTGGAGAAGACCGGGCCCCGGATCCCTCGAGCAGGACTTC.

The sample holds a few counts of this clonotype. The chain joins TRBV12-3 or TRBV12-4 to TRBJ2-1; D might be TRBD1 (5 bases). The CDR3 has 16 residues. Trimming removed 5 bases at V and 13 bases at J, with 27 bases between. CDR3 amino acids: CASSQANGQIRETQFF. CDR3 coding DNA: TGTGCCAGCAGTCAAGCGAACGGACAAATAAGAGAGACCCAGTTCTTC.

The table lists this clonotype with a few counts. V is TRBV6-1 and J is TRBJ2-4; D possibly matches TRBD1 or TRBD2 (5 bases each). The J call is doubtful: the DNA matches TRBJ2-7 better. The CDR3 contains 14 residues. Germline loops: CDR1 MNHNS, CDR2 SASEGT. CDR3 sequence: CASYLRGASYEQYF. Written as DNA, the CDR3 is TGTGCCAGCTACCTAAGAGGGGCCTCCTACGAGCAGTACTTC.

The V and J genes are TRBV20-1 and TRBJ2-3; TRBD2 matches 7 bases. The CDR3 loop spans 15 amino acids. The germline CDR1 and CDR2 sequences are DFQATT and SNEGSKA (reference sequence). The V segment lost 3 bases and the J segment 0 bases; nucleotides outside the gene matches: 6. CDR3: CSASGRHISTDTQYF. The CDR3 DNA is TGCAGTGCTAGCGGGAGGCACATAAGCACAGATACGCAGTATTTT.

This clonotype was picked up a small number of times. The chain combines TRBV25-1 with TRBJ2-5, with D possibly being TRBD2 (5 bases). V lost 1 base and J lost 7, with 10 bases in between. The CDR3 contains 13 residues. Germline CDR1 reads MGHDK; CDR2 reads SYGVNS. The CDR3 coding sequence is TGTGCCAGCAGTGAATCGGGGAAAGGGACCCAGTACTTC. Its translation: CASSESGKGTQYF.

The V and J genes are TRBV16 and TRBJ2-3; D not resolved. The CDR3 is 13 amino acids. V dropped 2 bases and J dropped 2 bases, with 5 bases sitting between them. In germline, CDR1 is KGHSY, CDR2 FQNENV. The CDR3 region is CASSQVTTDTQYF. The CDR3, as DNA: TGTGCCAGCAGCCAAGTTACCACAGATACGCAGTATTTT.

With regard to this clonotype: This could be a read error, since a much larger clone is one nucleotide away. The rearrangement links TRBV19 to TRBJ2-1; D is possibly TRBD1 or TRBD2 (5 bases each). The CDR3 has 15 amino acids. The V gene lost 1 base and the J gene lost 13 bases, with 20 bases spanning the gap. Germline V gene data show CDR1 as LNHDA and CDR2 as SQIVND (reference sequence). CDR3 loop: CASSIGIGAGETQFF. The CDR3 nucleotides are TGTGCCAGTAGTATAGGTATCGGGGCAGGCGAGACCCAGTTCTTC.

This clonotype was seen only a few times. V and J are TRBV7-9 and TRBJ1-2; TRBD1 is a possible D gene (5 bases). This CDR3 has 12 amino acids. Trimming took 3 bases from V and 12 from J, leaving 14 bases between them. CDR1 is SEHNR, CDR2 FQNEAQ, per germline (reference sequence). CDR3 residues: CASSFGRDGHTF. In DNA, the CDR3 is TGTGCCAGCAGCTTTGGGAGGGACGGCCACACCTTC.

The chain recombines TRBV5-1 with TRBJ1-1, with TRBD1 as a possible D gene (5 bases). Germline CDR1 reads SGHRS; CDR2 reads YFSETQ. The CDR3 is 15 amino acids. V lost 1 base and J lost 1, with 11 bases in between. The CDR3 reads CASSLSTAGNTEAFF. CDR3 in DNA: TGCGCCAGCAGCTTGTCGACAGCGGGGAACACTGAAGCTTTCTTT.

This clonotype was recorded a few times. One junction end does not reproduce the germline sequence, and a read error may be involved. This chain connects TRBV5-1 to TRBJ1-1; TRBD1 is a possible D gene (5 bases). CDR1 SGHRS and CDR2 YFSETQ come from the germline V gene. This CDR3 has 14 residues. The CDR3 region has the DNA TGCGTCAGCAGCTCTTCGACAGTGAACACTGAAGCTTTCTTT. Residues: CVSSSSTVNTEAFF.

This chain joins TRBV5-1 and TRBJ2-1, with 9 bases identical to TRBD1. Trimming cost V 6 bases and J 9 bases; bases outside gene matches: 10. There are 14 residues in the CDR3. Germline loops: CDR1 SGHRS, CDR2 YFSETQ. Here the CDR3 reads CASTQTTGGGEQFF. The CDR3 nucleotides read TGCGCCAGCACCCAGACGACAGGGGGGGGTGAGCAGTTCTTC. Variable domain in full (rest from reference TRBV5-1 and TRBJ2-1): KAGVTQTPRYLIKTRGQQVTLSCSPISGHRSVSWYQQTPGQGLQFLFEYFSETQRNKGNFPGRFSGRQFSNSRSEMNVSTLELGDSALYLCASTQTTGGGEQFFGPGTRLTVL.

This clonotype occurred many times. The gene calls are TRBV5-6 and TRBJ2-7, with D unresolved. The CDR3 has 13 amino acids. The V end lost 2 bases, the J end lost 6 bases, and 12 bases lay between the germline ends. CDR1 is SGHDT and CDR2 is YYEEEE in the germline V gene. The CDR3 reads CASSFIRVGEQYF. CDR3 nucleotide sequence: TGTGCCAGCAGCTTTATAAGGGTGGGCGAGCAGTACTTC.

In this sample, this clonotype turned up a few times. The chain couples TRBV6-1 to TRBJ1-1; D ambiguous. The CDR3 contains 13 residues. V was clipped by 4 bases and J by 4 bases, with 10 bases between them. CDR1 and CDR2 (germline): MNHNS, SASEGT. This CDR3 is CASSAVRGTEAFF. The DNA for the CDR3 is TGTGCCAGCAGTGCCGTTCGGGGCACTGAAGCTTTCTTT.

At least ten counts were recorded for this clonotype. The chain links TRBV20-1 to TRBJ2-3, with a weak D call TRBD1 (5 bases). This CDR3 spans 17 amino acids. Trimming stripped 2 bases from V and 3 bases from J, with 21 bases between. CDR1 and CDR2 (germline): DFQATT, SNEGSKA (reference sequence). The CDR3 DNA reads as TGCAGTGCTAGAAGGGGCTCCTCCCCATCACGGACAGATACGCAGTATTTT. Amino acid sequence: CSARRGSSPSRTDTQYF.

About this clonotype: A much larger clone differs by one base, so this may be a read error. The chain combines TRBV6-2 or TRBV6-3 with TRBJ1-1; D is perhaps TRBD1 (5 bases). Germline V gene lookup returns CDR1 MNHEY and CDR2 SVGEGT. This CDR3 contains 11 residues. Deletions cut 10 bases from V and 7 bases from J, with 13 bases between. CDR3 amino acids: CANRMGSEAFF. The CDR3 coding sequence is TGTGCCAACAGGATGGGCAGTGAAGCTTTCTTT.

This clonotype was detected a few times. The chain employs TRBV30 and TRBJ1-5; D call uncertain. CDR3 length: 13 amino acids. The ends were cut back, 1 base at V and 3 bases at J, with 7 bases in the middle. Germline assignment: CDR1 GTSNPN and CDR2 SVGIG (reference sequence). The CDR3 region has the DNA TGTGCCTGGAGTGGGCGGATCAATCAGCCCCAGCATTTT. Translating gives CAWSGRINQPQHF.

The V and J genes are TRBV27 and TRBJ1-2; no clear D. The V gene lost 6 bases and the J gene lost 9 bases, with 17 bases spanning the gap. Germline V gene lookup returns CDR1 MNHEY and CDR2 SMNVEV (reference sequence). The CDR3 loop spans 13 amino acids. The CDR3 coding sequence is TGTGCCAGCAGCCTTGGAGGGCCAGGCCGCTACACCTTC. It specifies CASSLGGPGRYTF.

This clonotype was counted only a few times. The junction and the germline gene differ at one end; a read error may be behind it. The chain employs TRBV2 and TRBJ2-2; 9 bases fit TRBD1. The CDR3 spans 16 residues. CDR1 and CDR2 from the germline V gene are SNHLY and FYNNEI. CDR3 residues: CASSDFGTGNPGELFF. The CDR3 DNA reads TGTGCCAGCAGTGATTTCGGGACAGGGAACCCCGGGGAGCTGTTTTTT.

Points on this clonotype: An end of the junction differs from the germline gene, which may be a read error. The chain recombines TRBV28 with TRBJ2-5; TRBD1 agrees at 7 bases. CDR1 MDHEN and CDR2 SYDVKM come from the germline V gene. The CDR3 is made up of 16 amino acids. CDR3 bases: TGTGCCAACAGTCCGAGCCCCGGGACAGACCAAGAGACCCAGTACTTC. It encodes CANSPSPGTDQETQYF.

This clonotype was recorded a few times. This sequence joins TRBV28 and TRBJ1-1; the D gene is possibly TRBD1 (6 bases). The ends were cut back, 8 bases at V and 1 base at J, with 8 bases in the middle. CDR1 is MDHEN, CDR2 SYDVKM, per germline. The CDR3 spans 12 residues. CDR3: CASLRGNTEAFF. CDR3 in DNA: TGTGCCAGCCTCAGGGGGAACACTGAAGCTTTCTTT. The full variable domain, its missing parts supplied by reference TRBV28 and TRBJ1-1, is DVKVTQSSRYLVKRTGEKVFLECVQDMDHENMFWYRQDPGLGLRLIYFSYDVKMKEKGDIPEGYSVSREKKERFSLILESASTNQTSMYLCASLRGNTEAFFGQGTRLTVV.

The table lists this clonotype with a few counts. The chain links TRBV6-2 or TRBV6-3 to TRBJ2-7, with 8 bases that match TRBD2. Germline-derived CDR1 and CDR2 are MNHEY and SVGEGT. The CDR3 extends over 14 amino acids. J gave up 2 bases and V 5 bases, and 5 bases lay outside the gene matches. CDR3 protein: CASSRGGQTYEQYF. In nucleotides, the CDR3 is TGTGCCAGCAGTCGGGGGGGACAAACCTACGAGCAGTACTTC.

As regards this clonotype: A single base separates this from a much larger clone, so it may be a read error. The CDR3 bases are TGCGCCAGCAGCCAAGGGCGGGCAGGGGGGAATGAGCTGTTCTTC. Translation: CASSQGRAGGNELFF. The chain carries TRBV4-1 and TRBJ2-1; D is perhaps TRBD1 (7 bases). CDR1 is MGHRA and CDR2 is YSYEKL in the germline V gene. CDR3 length: 15 amino acids.

This clonotype was seen only once. V usage is TRBV5-1 and J usage is TRBJ1-2; 9 nucleotides line up with TRBD1. Germline V gene lookup returns CDR1 SGHRS and CDR2 YFSETQ. The CDR3 runs to 15 residues. V trimming: 0 bases; J trimming: 6 bases; junction bases outside the gene matches: 6. This CDR3 reads CASSLGPTGGDGYTF. CDR3 DNA sequence: TGCGCCAGCAGCTTGGGACCGACAGGGGGAGATGGCTACACCTTC. Full variable domain (rest looked up from reference TRBV5-1 and TRBJ1-2): KAGVTQTPRYLIKTRGQQVTLSCSPISGHRSVSWYQQTPGQGLQFLFEYFSETQRNKGNFPGRFSGRQFSNSRSEMNVSTLELGDSALYLCASSLGPTGGDGYTFGSGTRLTVV.

This clonotype was detected ten times or more. At one end, the junction sequence differs from germline, possibly due to a read error. The V and J genes are TRBV27 and TRBJ2-5; D unclear. The germline CDR1 and CDR2 sequences are MNHEY and SMNVEV (reference sequence). The CDR3 contains 13 residues. CDR3 sequence: CASSLYGQETQYF. The CDR3 nucleotides read TGTGCCAGCAGCTTATACGGGCAAGAGACCCAGTACTTC.

This chain uses TRBV7-2 with TRBJ2-1, with 10 nucleotides matching TRBD2. CDR1 and CDR2 (germline): SGHTA, FQGNSA. Unmatched junction bases numbered 4, after V lost 4 bases and J lost 4 bases. The CDR3 consists of 15 residues. The CDR3 loop is CASSWLAGEYNEQFF. CDR3 coding DNA: TGTGCCAGCAGCTGGCTAGCGGGGGAGTACAATGAGCAGTTCTTC.

At least ten counts were recorded for this clonotype. This chain joins TRBV5-1 and TRBJ1-2; D is ambiguous. The CDR3 consists of 15 residues. The germline V gene has CDR1 SGHRS and CDR2 YFSETQ. The V end lost 1 base, the J end lost 4 bases, and 14 bases lay between the germline ends. Here the CDR3 reads CASSLNAISSYGYTF. The CDR3 DNA reads TGCGCCAGCAGCTTGAACGCCATCTCTAGCTATGGCTACACCTTC.

This clonotype was observed a few times. The chain uses TRBV4-3 and TRBJ2-7, with D perhaps TRBD2 (6 bases). The V gene's germline CDR1 is LGHNA and CDR2 YSLEER. Trimming took 2 bases from V and 5 from J, leaving 19 bases between them. CDR3 length equals 16 residues. The CDR3 loop is CASSQRLGGVADEQYF. The DNA of the CDR3 is TGCGCCAGCAGCCAAAGGTTGGGCGGGGTCGCCGACGAGCAGTACTTC.